The clone carrying this T cell receptor (beta chain) was seen once. Antigen unknown. The repertoire was sequenced with immunoSEQ multiplex PCR; TCRdb's copy has only in-frame clones and lacks some. The sample has approximately 2.4 million clones, approximately 96% seen once. The data stem from a study of shared clonotypes between healthy human individuals. Study results and limitations: It was observed that 5% to 6.5% of naive CD4 clonotypes were shared across several donors. Depth was large, yet rarefaction showed that sorted-subset sequencing was incomplete.

This TCR was sampled from a man younger than 35 in good health. The sequenced sample consisted of naive CD4+ T cells sorted from blood. As to subset: CD45RA+ positively selected.

CDR3 nucleotide sequence: TGTGCCAGCAGCGAGGGACTCATCTACGAGCAGTACTTC. This codes for CASSEGLIYEQYF. V is TRBV11-3 and J is TRBJ2-7; D possibly corresponds to TRBD2 (6 bases). V lost 5 bases to trimming and J lost 3 bases, with 11 bases between them. The CDR3 consists of 13 residues. Germline V lookup: CDR1 SGHNT, CDR2 YENEEA.